Shown below are 18 T cell receptor beta chains from a single sample sequenced in a study of T-cell memory formation after mild COVID-19. Via MiXCR, TCRdb re-called the 5' RACE reads, giving one row per CDR3 protein. The sample includes approximately 580,000 distinct CDR3 sequences, about 20% of them seen just once. The source material was PBMCs or a T cell subset sorted from them (not recorded which). These receptors originate from an adult woman who had mild COVID-19 (a few samples of this study predate the infection). Cell type and time point are not known.

This clonotype showed up just a few times. The rearrangement links TRBV10-3 to TRBJ1-6; maybe TRBD1 (5 bases). Trimming took off 10 bases at V and 9 bases at J, with 19 bases between the two ends. In germline, CDR1 is ENHRY, CDR2 SYGVKD. The CDR3 length is 14 residues. CDR3: CATVGVGVGSPLHF. The CDR3 coding sequence is TGTGCCACCGTCGGGGTAGGGGTGGGTTCACCCCTCCACTTT.

This sequence joins TRBV6-6 and TRBJ2-7; the match to TRBD2 covers 8 bases. Germline-derived CDR1 and CDR2 are MNHNY and SVGAGI (reference sequence). V shed 5 bases, J shed 2 bases, and the junction held 20 bases outside the gene matches. This CDR3 is built from 19 residues. CDR3 nucleotides: TGTGCCAGCAGTAATAGACTTTCCGGGCCTAGCGGGTACACCTACGAGCAGTACTTC. It is translated as CASSNRLSGPSGYTYEQYF.

This chain uses TRBV30 with TRBJ1-1; D is possibly TRBD1 (6 bases). The CDR3 has 12 amino acids. Germline V lookup: CDR1 GTSNPN, CDR2 SVGIG (reference sequence). Trimming left V 2 bases short and J 8 bases short, with 12 bases between. The CDR3 reads CAWSHEGGEAFF. The CDR3 DNA reads TGTGCCTGGAGTCACGAGGGGGGGGAAGCTTTCTTT.

The chain combines TRBV29-1 with TRBJ2-3; possibly TRBD2 for D (5 bases). V was shortened by 2 bases and J by 3 bases, with 15 bases between the two germline ends. The CDR3 length is 15 residues. Germline V CDR1 and CDR2: SQVTM, ANQGSEA. The CDR3 DNA follows: TGCAGCGTTGAAAACGTGGCGGGTTGGACAGATACGCAGTATTTT. Translation: CSVENVAGWTDTQYF.

In its sample, this clonotype was seen many times. V is TRBV7-2 and J is TRBJ2-4; D call uncertain. Germline CDR1 is SGHTA and CDR2 is FQGNSA. The CDR3 is 12 amino acids. The V gene lost 3 bases and the J gene lost 6 bases, with 6 bases spanning the gap. The CDR3 sequence: CASSLRLNIQYF. CDR3 DNA sequence: TGTGCCAGCAGCTTGCGGCTAAACATTCAGTACTTC.

This clonotype appeared a few times. The chain has TRBV29-1 and TRBJ1-2, with D tentatively TRBD1 (6 bases). Germline V lookup: CDR1 SQVTM, CDR2 ANQGSEA. This CDR3 contains 11 residues. The V gene lost 6 bases and the J gene lost 6 bases, with 11 bases spanning the gap. The CDR3 loop reads CSVKAGDGYTF. The CDR3 coding sequence is TGCAGCGTAAAGGCAGGGGATGGCTACACCTTC.

The rearrangement uses TRBV7-3 and TRBJ2-3; 7 nucleotides line up with TRBD2. The CDR3 sequence is 15 residues long. Unmatched junction bases numbered 9, after V lost 3 bases and J lost 6 bases. Germline values: CDR1 SGHTA, CDR2 FQGTGA. The CDR3 protein is CASSLGGITSDTQYF. In nucleotides, the CDR3 is TGTGCCAGCAGCTTGGGAGGGATAACCAGTGATACGCAGTATTTT.

The gene calls are TRBV12-3 or TRBV12-4 and TRBJ2-6; D is possibly TRBD1 (6 bases). CDR3 length: 16 amino acids. Trimming removed 7 bases at V and 1 base at J, with 14 bases between. The CDR3: CASTAVRGSGANVLTF. The CDR3 nucleotides are TGTGCCAGCACGGCGGTTAGGGGGTCTGGGGCCAACGTCCTGACTTTC.

There are a few counts of this clonotype. The chain recombines TRBV6-5 with TRBJ2-5, with a possible D match to TRBD2 (5 bases). CDR1 and CDR2 from the germline V gene are MNHEY and SVGAGI. Trimming stripped 2 bases from V and 5 bases from J, with 15 bases between. The CDR3 runs to 15 residues. In DNA, the CDR3 is TGTGCCAGCAGTTACGATTACAGCCGAGGGGAGACCCAGTACTTC. It yields the protein CASSYDYSRGETQYF.

V gene TRBV10-2 combines with J gene TRBJ1-4; TRBD1 might be the D (6 bases). CDR1 and CDR2 (germline): WSHSY, SAAADI. The germline V and J ends were trimmed by 6 bases and 8 bases, with 10 bases remaining between them. CDR3 length: 12 residues. DNA of the CDR3: TGCGCCAGCAGGACAGGAGGAGAAAAACTGTTTTTT. This codes for CASRTGGEKLFF.

This clonotype was detected only a few times. DNA of the CDR3: TGTGCCAGCAGAGGGGGACAGGCCACAACTAATGAAAAACTGTTTTTT. This codes for CASRGGQATTNEKLFF. The genes are TRBV2 and TRBJ1-4; 8 bases line up with TRBD1. J gave up 0 bases and V 6 bases, and 6 bases lay outside the gene matches. The CDR3 has 16 residues. Per germline, CDR1 SNHLY and CDR2 FYNNEI.

This clonotype was seen only a few times. The chain employs TRBV7-9 and TRBJ2-4, with 13 bases aligning to TRBD2. CDR3 length equals 18 residues. The J segment lost 0 bases and the V segment lost 5 bases, leaving 7 bases of the junction unmatched. CDR1 and CDR2 (germline): SEHNR, FQNEAQ (reference sequence). CDR3 DNA sequence: TGTGCCAGCAGCCCCCGGACTAGCGGGAGCTTAGCCAAAAACATTCAGTACTTC. As protein: CASSPRTSGSLAKNIQYF.

In this sample, this clonotype turned up once. This chain links TRBV11-2 with TRBJ2-1; D call uncertain. The CDR3 contains 18 residues. With 1 base removed from V and 6 bases from J, the gap between germline ends came to 22 bases. In germline, CDR1 is SGHAT, CDR2 FQNNGV. The CDR3 DNA reads as TGTGCCAGCAGCTTAGGGATTAGCCAAGTACTGTTGTCCAATGAGCAGTTCTTC. Its protein product is CASSLGISQVLLSNEQFF.

The rearrangement uses TRBV11-2 and TRBJ2-2, with a possible D match to TRBD2 (6 bases). V was shortened by 2 bases and J by 2 bases, with 12 bases between the two germline ends. Germline V lookup: CDR1 SGHAT, CDR2 FQNNGV. CDR3 length: 16 amino acids. The CDR3 loop is CASSLLAGINTGELFF. The CDR3 DNA sequence: TGTGCCAGCAGCTTACTTGCGGGGATTAACACCGGGGAGCTGTTTTTT.

This clonotype has a handful of counts. The chain recombines TRBV30 with TRBJ2-6; D unresolved. The length of the CDR3 is 17 residues. V gave up 0 bases and J gave up 0 bases, with 12 bases separating them. Germline CDR1 and CDR2: GTSNPN and SVGIG (reference sequence). The CDR3 DNA sequence: TGTGCCTGGAGTGTGCTTCGGACGAGCTCTGGGGCCAACGTCCTGACTTTC. Amino acid sequence: CAWSVLRTSSGANVLTF.

The chain is built from TRBV2 and TRBJ2-1; D could derive from TRBD1 or TRBD2 (5 bases each). Germline CDR1 SNHLY, CDR2 FYNNEI. Deletions cut 6 bases from V and 12 bases from J, with 27 bases between. This CDR3 has 16 amino acids. The CDR3: CASSSHNLGPSVVQFF. The CDR3 DNA sequence: TGTGCCAGCAGCTCACACAATCTGGGACCGAGCGTAGTGCAGTTCTTC.

V is TRBV11-1 and J is TRBJ2-5, with 9 bases aligning to TRBD2. This CDR3 region has 17 residues. With V trimmed by 4 bases and J by 4 bases, 13 bases remained unmatched. Germline lookup yields CDR1 SGHAT and CDR2 FQDESV (reference sequence). CDR3 region: CASSSSPSGTFLETQYF. In nucleotides, the CDR3 is TGTGCCAGCAGCTCTTCGCCTAGCGGGACCTTCCTAGAGACCCAGTACTTC. Drawing the rest from reference TRBV11-1 and TRBJ2-5, the complete variable domain is EAEVAQSPRYKITEKSQAVAFWCDPISGHATLYWYRQILGQGPELLVQFQDESVVDDSQLPKDRFSAERLKGVDSTLKIQPAELGDSAMYLCASSSSPSGTFLETQYFGPGTRLLVL.

The rearrangement joins TRBV7-2 to TRBJ2-7, with 7 bases fitting TRBD1. CDR1 is SGHTA, CDR2 FQGNSA, per germline. J was trimmed by 1 base and V by 2 bases; bases with no gene match: 8. The CDR3 runs 16 residues. Here the CDR3 DNA reads TGTGCCAGCAGCTTATCCACGACAGGGAAATCCTACGAGCAGTACTTC. Translating gives CASSLSTTGKSYEQYF.